Included here is one TCR beta chain sequence, with context. No antigen is known for it. The junction departs from the called germline gene at one end, perhaps through a read error. Then a second PCR, running roughly 7 to 12 cycles, was carried out with a sample-barcoded 5' primer and a J-beta primer mix. TCRdb ran MiXCR on the 5' RACE reads and lists one entry per CDR3 protein. The sample has about 720,000 distinct CDR3 sequences, 25% seen once. This entry comes from a study of blood T cells in healthy people across ages. Study findings and constraints: A strong correlation was found between TCR beta diversity and the percentage of naive T cells.

The CDR3 is made up of 15 amino acids. Per the germline V gene, CDR1 is SGDLS and CDR2 is YYNGEE. The same sample was also used in a study of T cells of mothers and their children.

The chain links TRBV9 to TRBJ2-3, with no clear D. Specimen: blood. This receptor was taken from a boy aged 5-17 years in good health. The CDR3 DNA reads TGTGCCAGCAGCGCAACCCCGGACCCTCCAGATACACAGTATTTT. It encodes CASSATPDPPDTQYF.